This TCR beta chain was profiled in a study of OX40 agonist ivuxolimab in advanced cancers. Broadly, across the study: The costimulatory receptor OX40 (CD134) was targeted by ivuxolimab, a fully human IgG2 agonistic monoclonal antibody. Intravenous ivuxolimab was administered to patients every 2 weeks at six dose levels: 0.01, 0.1, 0.3, 1.5, 3 and 10 mg/kg. Of the roughly 51 patients in dose escalation, around 19 had hepatocellular carcinoma, approximately 15 had melanoma, 9 had renal cell carcinoma and 9 had head and neck cancer. A male proportion of 75% to 85% and a mean age of 60 years, ranging from 23 to 79, were recorded for the dose-escalation cohort. Prior anti-PD-1, anti-PD-L1 or anti-CTLA-4 therapy was permitted, and checkpoint inhibitors had been received by about 37% of dose-escalation patients. Partial responses occurred in three dose-escalation patients: two with cutaneous melanoma and one with hepatocellular carcinoma. Peripheral TCRbeta sequencing aimed to test whether ivuxolimab altered TCR sequence diversity and caused clonal T-cell expansion. The paper reports the monotherapy dose-escalation portion (N of about 50 patients) of the phase I ivuxolimab trial.

Genomic DNA was isolated from the sorted cells so that the TCRbeta CDR3 region could be sequenced. The immunoSEQ Assay was used for sequencing of TCRbeta CDR3 regions. The source is immuneACCESS, and TCRdb retained only in-frame sequences with V and J called. Part of the clones is not carried over; for the studies checked, unresolved V genes explain less than half of this, and the remainder is unexplained. The table for this sample lists about 100,000 clones; roughly 94% of them were counted only once. Roughly 2.6% of the sample belongs to the ten largest clones. The CDR3 runs 14 residues from the cysteine to the phenylalanine. Only the CDR3 DNA is retained, 42 bases long and in frame from the first base. V loses 5 bases, J loses 5 bases, and the germline ends lie 16 bases apart. The germline V gene specifies SGHVS as CDR1 and FQNEAQ as CDR2. A single count supports this clone. Which antigen it targets is not known. Base qualities are not provided; no much larger clone lies one nucleotide away.

The trial excluded patients who had a history of autoimmune disease or who were on systemic immunosuppression. In every dose cohort, peripheral blood was drawn for TCR sequencing at baseline, cycle 4 day 1, and cycle 7 day 1. The samples were drawn from a first-in-human, open-label, multicenter phase I dose-escalation trial of ivuxolimab. Adults with locally advanced or metastatic melanoma, renal cell carcinoma, hepatocellular carcinoma or head and neck squamous cell carcinoma were enrolled in the trial. Before TCR sequencing, CD4+ and CD8+ T cells were separately sorted from peripheral blood. Study-wide conclusions, independent of this receptor: Partial responders in the 0.1-3.0 mg/kg groups had among the lowest normalized peripheral clonal expansion, especially among CD8+ T cells. Low levels of normalized T-cell clonal expansion were also seen in some patients who did not respond. The antigen specificity of the peripheral T cells that underwent clonal expansion was not determined. Clonal expansion of both CD4+ and CD8+ blood T cells was observed from baseline to week 6 at doses 0.1 to 3.0 mg/kg. On average, CD8+ T cells showed more expanded clones than CD4+ T cells after ivuxolimab.

This chain is built from TRBV7-8 and TRBJ2-7; TRBD2 could be the D gene, as 7 bases match. The sample consisted of CD4+ or CD8+ T cells sorted from blood, taken in a trial of the OX40 agonist ivuxolimab. The clonotype was recovered from an adult with an advanced solid tumor such as melanoma, head and neck, liver or kidney cancer. CDR3 loop: CASSPLEGGHEQYF. The nucleotide sequence reads TGTGCCAGCAGCCCTTTGGAGGGGGGGCACGAGCAGTACTTC.